The 30 T cell receptor beta chains reported below all come from one sample, sequenced in a study of T cell responses to AZD1222 COVID-19 vaccine. Assay used: immunoSEQ multiplex PCR; TCRdb lists only in-frame clones, some missing. Of 150,000 to 160,000 clones in the sample, 75% to 90% were seen once. Specimen: peripheral blood, collected 28 days after the second AZD1222 dose. These receptor sequences come from an adult who received the AZD1222 COVID-19 vaccine.

CDR3 sequence reads: CSVDRAGDYEQYF. Here the CDR3 DNA reads TGCAGCGTTGATAGGGCGGGAGACTACGAGCAGTACTTC. V gene TRBV29-1 combines with J gene TRBJ2-7; 7 bases map to TRBD2. Unmatched junction bases numbered 5, after V lost 3 bases and J lost 3 bases. The CDR3 runs to 13 residues. Looked up from germline, CDR1 is SQVTM and CDR2 is ANQGSEA.

V is TRBV5-1 and J is TRBJ1-1; 9 bases match TRBD1. Germline V gives CDR1 SGHRS, CDR2 YFSETQ. The CDR3 is 15 residues long. J was trimmed by 7 bases and V by 4 bases; bases with no gene match: 11. CDR3 sequence (DNA): TGCGCCAGCAGCACTCGACAGGGGGGGTTAGGTGAAGCTTTCTTT. This translates into CASSTRQGGLGEAFF.

The gene calls are TRBV7-9 and TRBJ2-2; possibly TRBD1 for D (6 bases). The V and J ends lost 1 base and 8 bases respectively, with 17 bases between them. The CDR3 has 16 residues. Germline V gives CDR1 SEHNR, CDR2 FQNEAQ (reference sequence). CDR3 protein: CASSLDIPRGAGELFF. Written as DNA, the CDR3 is TGTGCCAGCAGCTTAGACATTCCCAGGGGAGCGGGGGAGCTGTTTTTT.

This clone was counted a single time. The chain links TRBV7-9 to TRBJ2-6, with D perhaps matching TRBD1 (6 bases). Per the germline V gene, CDR1 is SEHNR and CDR2 is FQNEAQ (reference sequence). CDR3 length equals 19 residues. Trimming removed 5 bases at V and 2 bases at J, with 22 bases between. The CDR3 DNA reads TGTGCCAGCAGCCGCGGACAGAGAGGTTTCGGGACTGGGGCCAACGTCCTGACTTTC. It specifies CASSRGQRGFGTGANVLTF.

This clone was picked up one time. The rearrangement uses TRBV7-3 and TRBJ2-1; 9 bases map to TRBD2. The CDR3 is made up of 13 amino acids. V lost 6 bases to trimming and J lost 7 bases; unmatched junction nucleotides: 4. From germline, CDR1 is SGHTA and CDR2 FQGTGA. The CDR3: CASSSLAGNEQFF. Here the CDR3 DNA reads TGTGCCAGCAGTTCTCTAGCGGGGAATGAGCAGTTCTTC.

The chain joins TRBV6-5 to TRBJ1-1; the D is unclear. CDR3 size: 13 residues. Trimming took 7 bases from V and 1 from J, leaving 10 bases between them. Germline V lookup: CDR1 MNHEY, CDR2 SVGAGI. CDR3 nucleotides: TGTGCCAGCACCTCCCCCTGGAACACTGAAGCTTTCTTT. Protein product: CASTSPWNTEAFF.

This rearrangement joins TRBV6-4 to TRBJ2-7; 15 bases align to TRBD2. With 3 bases clipped from V and 2 bases from J, the junction kept 14 bases outside the gene matches. Germline lookup yields CDR1 MRHNA and CDR2 SNTAGT. This CDR3 has 20 amino acids. The CDR3 is CASSETFGTSGRYYTYEQYF. CDR3 bases: TGTGCCAGCAGTGAAACTTTCGGGACTAGCGGGAGGTACTATACCTACGAGCAGTACTTC.

The CDR3 bases are TGCAGTGCTAGTTCACCCGGACATAACTATGGCTACACCTTC. Its protein product is CSASSPGHNYGYTF. The gene calls are TRBV20-1 and TRBJ1-2; a possible D gene is TRBD1 (5 bases). The CDR3 has 14 amino acids. With 3 bases removed from V and 1 base from J, the gap between germline ends came to 12 bases. Germline CDR1 DFQATT, CDR2 SNEGSKA (reference sequence).

This chain joins TRBV11-2 and TRBJ1-3, with D possibly matching TRBD1 (6 bases). The CDR3 is made up of 18 amino acids. Trimming left V 0 bases short and J 0 bases short, with 15 bases between. From germline, CDR1 is SGHAT and CDR2 FQNNGV. The CDR3 is CASSLDPARGFSGNTIYF. In DNA form, the CDR3 reads TGTGCCAGCAGCTTAGATCCGGCCAGGGGCTTCTCTGGAAACACCATATATTTT.

This sequence joins TRBV6-1 and TRBJ2-7; 8 bases map to TRBD1. The germline V gene encodes CDR1 MNHNS and CDR2 SASEGT. Trimming cost V 1 base and J 0 bases; bases outside gene matches: 8. There are 17 residues in the CDR3. In nucleotides, the CDR3 is TGTGCCAGCAGTGAAGTTTTAGGACAGGGAAGCTCCTACGAGCAGTACTTC. Translating gives CASSEVLGQGSSYEQYF.

The DNA for the CDR3 is TGTGCCAGCAGGGGACTCGGCTACGAGCAGTACTTC. Its translation is CASRGLGYEQYF. This chain connects TRBV3-1 (or the pseudogene TRBV3-2) to TRBJ2-7, with D maybe TRBD2 (6 bases). Trimming left V 6 bases short and J 3 bases short, with 9 bases between. This CDR3 has 12 amino acids. CDR1 and CDR2 from the germline V gene are LGHDT and YNNKEL (reference sequence).

This clone was observed once. The chain employs TRBV3-1 (or the pseudogene TRBV3-2) and TRBJ2-1; 7 nucleotides agree with TRBD2. CDR1 is LGHDT, CDR2 YNNKEL, per germline (reference sequence). With V trimmed by 4 bases and J by 8 bases, 8 bases remained unmatched. This CDR3 is 14 amino acids long. CDR3 residues: CASSPAKREHEQFF. The CDR3 DNA is TGTGCCAGCAGCCCCGCGAAGCGGGAACATGAGCAGTTCTTC.

The chain joins TRBV6-1 to TRBJ2-5, with 13 nucleotides matching TRBD2. CDR1 and CDR2 (germline): MNHNS, SASEGT. Trimming removed 4 bases from V and 5 bases from J; junction bases left unmatched: 7. CDR3 length: 16 amino acids. In nucleotides, the CDR3 is TGTGCCAGCAGTGTCACTAGCGGGAGGGGCGGGGAGACCCAGTACTTC. Translating gives CASSVTSGRGGETQYF.

This chain uses TRBV6-5 with TRBJ2-7; 10 nucleotides line up with TRBD2. Looked up from germline, CDR1 is MNHEY and CDR2 is SVGAGI. The J segment lost 0 bases and the V segment lost 6 bases, leaving 5 bases of the junction unmatched. This CDR3 comprises 15 residues. CDR3 region: CASRSTSGFSYEQYF. The CDR3, as DNA: TGTGCCAGCAGATCGACTAGCGGGTTCTCCTACGAGCAGTACTTC.

This chain uses TRBV7-3 with TRBJ2-1, with 9 bases matching TRBD2. After removal of 2 bases from V and 0 bases from J, the junction contained 2 bases not matched to a gene. Germline V CDR1 and CDR2: SGHTA, FQGTGA. The CDR3 extends over 16 amino acids. CDR3 sequence (DNA): TGTGCCAGCAGCTTAGTTAGCGGGAGCTCCTACAATGAGCAGTTCTTC. Translated: CASSLVSGSSYNEQFF.

This chain uses TRBV11-2 with TRBJ2-7; D possibly corresponds to TRBD1 (6 bases). CDR3 length equals 15 residues. The V end lost 5 bases, the J end lost 4 bases, and 18 bases lay between the germline ends. CDR1 SGHAT and CDR2 FQNNGV come from the germline V gene. The CDR3 is CASSKYTGSAYEQYF. The CDR3 DNA reads TGTGCCAGCAGCAAATACACAGGGAGCGCTTACGAGCAGTACTTC.

This clone was seen only once. The rearrangement uses TRBV5-1 and TRBJ2-3; D call uncertain. The CDR3 runs to 15 residues. Trimming removed 6 bases at V and 0 bases at J, with 14 bases between. CDR1 SGHRS and CDR2 YFSETQ come from the germline V gene. CDR3 loop: CASKVEGASTDTQYF. CDR3 in DNA: TGCGCCAGCAAGGTGGAAGGTGCTAGCACAGATACGCAGTATTTT.

The rearrangement uses TRBV24-1 and TRBJ1-5; D is perhaps TRBD1 (6 bases). V was cut by 9 bases and J by 1 base, with 9 bases left in between. The CDR3 contains 13 residues. CDR1 and CDR2 from the germline V gene are KGHDR and SFDVKD. This CDR3 reads CATSDRSNQPQHF. CDR3 DNA: TGTGCCACCTCCGACAGGAGCAATCAGCCCCAGCATTTT.

The genes are TRBV11-2 and TRBJ2-3, with 9 nucleotides matching TRBD2. Germline values: CDR1 SGHAT, CDR2 FQNNGV. J was trimmed by 6 bases and V by 6 bases; bases with no gene match: 10. The CDR3 consists of 15 residues. Written as DNA, the CDR3 is TGTGCCAGCAGAACCTGGGGCGGGAGGGCCGATACGCAGTATTTT. Residues: CASRTWGGRADTQYF. Drawing the rest from reference TRBV11-2 and TRBJ2-3, the complete variable domain is EAGVAQSPRYKIIEKRQSVAFWCNPISGHATLYWYQQILGQGPKLLIQFQNNGVVDDSQLPKDRFSAERLKGVDSTLKIQPAKLEDSAVYLCASRTWGGRADTQYFGPGTRLTVL.

This clone was picked up a small number of times. The chain has TRBV10-3 and TRBJ2-7; no firm D call. There are 12 residues in the CDR3. Germline V gene data show CDR1 as ENHRY and CDR2 as SYGVKD. Trimming took 2 bases from V and 5 from J, leaving 7 bases between them. The CDR3 DNA follows: TGTGCCATCAGTGAGGCTATGGACGAGCAGTACTTC. Its translation: CAISEAMDEQYF.

The rearrangement joins TRBV29-1 to TRBJ1-4, with TRBD1 matching 7 bases. This CDR3 has 11 amino acids. Germline V CDR1 and CDR2: SQVTM, ANQGSEA. The junction had 3 bases not matched to a gene; V was cut back by 6 bases and J by 8 bases. CDR3 nucleotides: TGCAGCGTCTCAGGGGGAGAAAAACTGTTTTTT. Translated, it gives CSVSGGEKLFF.

This clone is a singleton in its sample. The V gene is TRBV19, the J gene TRBJ2-3; TRBD1 agrees at 7 bases. V lost 4 bases and J lost 2; bases outside the gene matches: 3. Germline CDR1 reads LNHDA; CDR2 reads SQIVND (reference sequence). The CDR3 sequence is 14 residues long. DNA for the CDR3: TGTGCCAGTAGTAAGGGACAGTCCACAGATACGCAGTATTTT. It is translated as CASSKGQSTDTQYF.

The rearrangement joins TRBV19 to TRBJ2-5, with 9 bases matching TRBD1. Germline CDR1 and CDR2: LNHDA and SQIVND (reference sequence). The V segment lost 4 bases and the J segment 6 bases; nucleotides outside the gene matches: 12. This CDR3 comprises 16 residues. CDR3 coding DNA: TGTGCCAGTAGTAGTCCGGGACAGGGTTTTGTGAAGACCCAGTACTTC. Protein product: CASSSPGQGFVKTQYF. Complete variable domain (other parts from reference TRBV19 and TRBJ2-5): DGGITQSPKYLFRKEGQNVTLSCEQNLNHDAMYWYRQDPGQGLRLIYYSQIVNDFQKGDIAEGYSVSREKKESFPLTVTSAQKNPTAFYLCASSSPGQGFVKTQYFGPGTRLLVL.

The gene calls are TRBV5-4 and TRBJ1-2; TRBD1 aligns across 7 bases. Germline lookup yields CDR1 SGHNT and CDR2 YYREEE (reference sequence). This CDR3 spans 15 amino acids. The ends lost 4 bases at V and 2 bases at J; junction bases unmatched: 8. The CDR3 protein is CASSERQGLNYGYTF. CDR3 DNA sequence: TGTGCCAGCAGCGAGAGACAGGGCCTAAACTATGGCTACACCTTC.

This chain connects TRBV7-2 to TRBJ2-1; the match to TRBD2 covers 7 bases. Germline-derived CDR1 and CDR2 are SGHTA and FQGNSA. V trimming: 5 bases; J trimming: 9 bases; junction bases outside the gene matches: 10. The CDR3 runs to 14 residues. As DNA, the CDR3 is TGTGCCAGCAGCCGGACTAGTTGGGGGGGTGAGCAGTTCTTC. This gives the protein CASSRTSWGGEQFF.

The V and J genes are TRBV2 and TRBJ1-2, with 12 bases aligning to TRBD1. Germline V lookup: CDR1 SNHLY, CDR2 FYNNEI. V was clipped by 6 bases and J by 7 bases; unmatched bases: 9. This CDR3 comprises 15 residues. Written as DNA, the CDR3 is TGTGCCAGCAGAGATCCGGGACAGGGGGCTCGTGGCTACACCTTC. Protein: CASRDPGQGARGYTF.

V is TRBV24-1 and J is TRBJ2-7; perhaps D is TRBD1 or TRBD2 (5 bases each). The CDR3 has 15 amino acids. Trimming shortened V by 7 bases and J by 7 bases, and 22 bases separated the two germline ends. Germline V gives CDR1 KGHDR, CDR2 SFDVKD. CDR3: CATSPGASSPAEQYF. The CDR3 nucleotides are TGTGCCACCAGCCCCGGGGCTAGCTCCCCCGCTGAGCAGTACTTC.

The rearrangement uses TRBV5-6 and TRBJ2-5, with 9 positions matching TRBD2. This CDR3 is built from 17 residues. Trimming took 4 bases from V and 1 from J; bases not matched to a gene: 11. Germline V gives CDR1 SGHDT, CDR2 YYEEEE. CDR3 sequence: CASSAGLASGVQETQYF. The CDR3 DNA reads TGTGCCAGCAGCGCCGGACTAGCGTCCGGGGTCCAAGAGACCCAGTACTTC.

V is TRBV19 and J is TRBJ2-7; 8 bases agree with TRBD2. Trimming removed 5 bases from V and 3 bases from J; junction bases left unmatched: 6. The CDR3 has 14 amino acids. Germline V gives CDR1 LNHDA, CDR2 SQIVND (reference sequence). CDR3 nucleotides: TGTGCCAGTAGTTTTAGCGGGACGAGCTACGAGCAGTACTTC. This encodes CASSFSGTSYEQYF.

The V and J genes are TRBV4-1 and TRBJ1-6; 7 positions agree with TRBD1. CDR3 length: 15 residues. Germline CDR1 MGHRA, CDR2 YSYEKL. V lost 2 bases, J lost 9 bases, and 7 bases stayed unmatched. The CDR3 nucleotides are TGCGCCAGCAGCCAAATGGGGACAGTTAGTTCACCCCTCCACTTT. As protein: CASSQMGTVSSPLHF.